This T cell receptor (beta chain) was sequenced during a study of CD4+ T cells in melanoma. Sequencing used immunoSEQ multiplex PCR; TCRdb keeps in-frame clones, though not all of them. The data contain tens of thousands of clones, almost 70% of them seen just once; the ten biggest clones take up approximately 5%. This clone was detected once. The target antigen is unknown. This CDR3 region has 14 residues. Trimming shortened V by 6 bases and J by 2 bases, and 14 bases separated the two germline ends. The germline CDR1 and CDR2 sequences are SGHRS and YFSETQ. Study-level findings and limits: In melanoma, neoantigen-specific CD4+ T cells reportedly differed in differentiation state.

The sample taken for sequencing was tumor tissue. This sequence was found in a human donor with melanoma. This chain uses TRBV5-1 with TRBJ2-5; the D gene is possibly TRBD2 (5 bases). The CDR3 coding sequence is TGCGCCAGCACCCGAGGGCGATTACAAGAGACCCAGTACTTC. Its protein product is CASTRGRLQETQYF.